The 25 T cell receptor beta chains reported below all come from one sample, sequenced in a study of early T cells in non-severe SARS-CoV-2 infection. TCRdb re-called the 5' RACE reads with MiXCR, one entry per CDR3 protein. This sample has about 33,000 distinct CDR3 sequences, with 6% to 8.5% found just once. The sample comprised whole blood. Receptor source: an adult who was a healthcare worker with PCR-confirmed SARS-CoV-2 infection or an uninfected control (not recorded which).

This clonotype occurred many times. The CDR3 sequence: CASPLQGWVRNTEAFF. CDR3 nucleotides: TGTGCTAGCCCCTTACAGGGGTGGGTAAGGAACACTGAAGCTTTCTTT. The chain recombines TRBV7-7 with TRBJ1-1, with TRBD1 matching over 7 bases. The CDR3 length is 16 residues. Germline V gives CDR1 SSHAT, CDR2 FNYEAQ (reference sequence).

This clonotype came up a few times. V gene TRBV28 combines with J gene TRBJ2-5, with 8 bases lining up with TRBD1. Germline V gene lookup returns CDR1 MDHEN and CDR2 SYDVKM. After removal of 8 bases from V and 6 bases from J, the junction contained 8 bases not matched to a gene. The CDR3 sequence is 13 residues long. The CDR3 spells CASRQGTDQTQYF. As DNA, the CDR3 is TGTGCCAGCCGACAGGGGACCGACCAGACCCAGTACTTC.

The chain employs TRBV24-1 and TRBJ2-1; tentatively, D is TRBD2 (6 bases). The CDR3 is 17 residues long. Germline CDR1 and CDR2: KGHDR and SFDVKD. The V gene lost 0 bases and the J gene lost 5 bases, with 16 bases spanning the gap. This CDR3 is CATSDLYGDLAHNEQFF. The CDR3 DNA sequence: TGTGCCACCAGTGATTTGTATGGTGACCTAGCGCACAATGAGCAGTTCTTC.

This clonotype has at least ten counts. The chain joins TRBV7-9 to TRBJ2-7; the D is unclear. The CDR3 is made up of 13 amino acids. Germline V gene sequence: CDR1 SEHNR, CDR2 FQNEAQ (reference sequence). V was pared by 1 base and J by 7 bases, with 11 bases between. The CDR3: CASSLGPAGEQYF. The CDR3 DNA reads TGTGCCAGCAGCTTAGGCCCCGCTGGAGAGCAGTACTTC.

This clonotype occurred many times. The V gene is TRBV12-3 or TRBV12-4, the J gene TRBJ2-7, with 10 bases lining up with TRBD1. The V gene end was trimmed by 5 bases and the J gene end by 3 bases; junction bases not matched to a gene: 7. The CDR3 runs 15 residues. This CDR3 is CASSPGQGVVYEQYF. For the CDR3, the DNA is TGTGCCAGCAGTCCTGGACAGGGGGTCGTCTACGAGCAGTACTTC.

This clonotype has a count of ten or more. DNA for the CDR3: TGTGCCAGCAGTACTGTGACAGGGATGGCTAATTCACCCCTCCACTTT. Amino acids: CASSTVTGMANSPLHF. V gene TRBV28 combines with J gene TRBJ1-6; TRBD1 agrees at 7 bases. The length of the CDR3 is 16 residues. Trimming at V came to 5 bases and at J to 6 bases, leaving 10 bases not matched to a gene. Per germline, CDR1 MDHEN and CDR2 SYDVKM.

This clonotype has more than one count but fewer than ten. V is TRBV25-1 and J is TRBJ2-5; D perhaps matches TRBD1 (5 bases). V lost 2 bases, J lost 4 bases, and 11 bases lay in between. The germline gives CDR1 MGHDK, CDR2 SYGVNS. This CDR3 has 14 amino acids. The CDR3 DNA follows: TGTGCCAGCAGTGAAGGGCAGGGTGGAGAGACCCAGTACTTC. Encoded protein: CASSEGQGGETQYF.

This clonotype was observed at least ten times. The chain couples TRBV20-1 to TRBJ2-6; D is perhaps TRBD1 (6 bases). The CDR3 covers 17 residues. Trimming took off 0 bases at V and 4 bases at J, with 16 bases between the two ends. Germline V CDR1 and CDR2: DFQATT, SNEGSKA (reference sequence). DNA of the CDR3: TGCAGTGCTAGAGATTGGACAGCCGGACGGGGGGCCAACGTCCTGACTTTC. Its translation is CSARDWTAGRGANVLTF.

This clonotype was recorded only once. The chain is built from TRBV24-1 and TRBJ2-5, with 7 bases matching TRBD2. Germline assignment: CDR1 KGHDR and CDR2 SFDVKD. CDR3 length: 17 residues. The V gene end was trimmed by 6 bases and the J gene end by 2 bases; junction bases not matched to a gene: 14. The CDR3 coding sequence is TGTGCCACCAGTTCAGGTTCCGGGACTAACCTACAAGAGACCCAGTACTTC. Protein sequence: CATSSGSGTNLQETQYF.

This clonotype was recorded many times. Germline is not matched at one junction end, which may reflect a read error. This chain joins TRBV6-6 and TRBJ2-3, with 7 bases matching TRBD1. Per germline, CDR1 MNHNY and CDR2 SVGAGI (reference sequence). The CDR3 length is 12 residues. Here the CDR3 DNA reads TGTGCCAGCAGTCGGATGGGGACAGTTACCCTTTTT. Translated: CASSRMGTVTLF.

The chain carries TRBV30 and TRBJ2-3; D is uncertain. Germline loops: CDR1 GTSNPN, CDR2 SVGIG (reference sequence). This CDR3 has 12 residues. V was cut by 4 bases and J by 2 bases, with 7 bases left in between. CDR3 protein: CAWTPTTDTQYF. Here the CDR3 DNA reads TGTGCCTGGACTCCTACCACAGATACGCAGTATTTT.

This clonotype occurred many times. The chain combines TRBV9 with TRBJ2-3; D is undetermined. V dropped 0 bases and J dropped 4 bases, with 9 bases sitting between them. CDR1 is SGDLS and CDR2 is YYNGEE in the germline V gene. This CDR3 region has 14 residues. The CDR3 loop reads CASSVGEFADTQYF. The CDR3 DNA sequence: TGTGCCAGCAGCGTAGGAGAGTTCGCAGATACGCAGTATTTT.

This sequence joins TRBV12-3 or TRBV12-4 and TRBJ2-1; D not certain. Trimming pared 5 bases from V and 0 bases from J, leaving 17 bases between. The CDR3 is made up of 17 amino acids. The CDR3 nucleotides are TGTGCCAGCAGTCGAAACCCCTTTAGCAGCTCCTACAATGAGCAGTTCTTC. Amino acids: CASSRNPFSSSYNEQFF.

This clonotype turned up a few times. The V call is TRBV12-3 or TRBV12-4, the J call TRBJ1-3; no firm D call. The CDR3 loop spans 15 amino acids. Trimming took off 6 bases at V and 0 bases at J, with 12 bases between the two ends. CDR3 DNA sequence: TGTGCCAGCAGCCTAACATCCGTCTCTGGAAACACCATATATTTT. Translation gives CASSLTSVSGNTIYF.

The sample holds many counts of this clonotype. J is TRBJ2-3 and V is TRBV11-2, with 7 bases aligning to TRBD1. Losses at the gene ends were 4 bases for V and 1 base for J; bases not matched to a gene: 17. Germline CDR1 is SGHAT and CDR2 is FQNNGV. The CDR3 contains 19 residues. The CDR3 DNA sequence: TGTGCCAGCAGCTCCAAAAAGGGGGCCGGCGGGTTCGGCACAGATACGCAGTATTTT. As protein: CASSSKKGAGGFGTDTQYF.

V and J are TRBV5-6 and TRBJ2-5, with TRBD2 matching 14 bases. After removal of 3 bases from V and 2 bases from J, the junction contained 6 bases not matched to a gene. There are 17 residues in the CDR3. Germline V gene lookup returns CDR1 SGHDT and CDR2 YYEEEE. In DNA, the CDR3 is TGTGCCAGCAGCTGGACTAGCGGGAGGTCGCGGCAAGAGACCCAGTACTTC. It translates to CASSWTSGRSRQETQYF.

Many counts were recorded for this clonotype. The rearrangement uses TRBV5-5 and TRBJ1-6; TRBD1 matches at 8 bases. The CDR3 is 14 amino acids. Looked up from germline, CDR1 is SGHKS and CDR2 is YYEKEE (reference sequence). The V segment lost 6 bases and the J segment 10 bases; nucleotides outside the gene matches: 9. The CDR3: CASTPGGRGSPLHF. The CDR3 DNA is TGTGCCAGCACCCCAGGGGGCCGGGGGTCACCCCTCCACTTT.

This chain links TRBV6-6 with TRBJ2-2, with no clear D. V lost 9 bases, J lost 6 bases, and 11 bases lay in between. Germline V gene sequence: CDR1 MNHNY, CDR2 SVGAGI (reference sequence). The CDR3 spans 12 residues. CDR3 sequence: CASTRAAGELFF. Here the CDR3 DNA reads TGTGCCAGTACTCGGGCGGCCGGGGAGCTGTTTTTT.

The chain employs TRBV28 and TRBJ2-7; D is unclear. V was clipped by 6 bases and J by 6 bases, with 15 bases between them. Germline loops: CDR1 MDHEN, CDR2 SYDVKM. CDR3 size: 13 residues. Here the CDR3 reads CASSPPGPSEQYF. CDR3 in DNA: TGTGCCAGCAGCCCCCCTGGACCAAGCGAGCAGTACTTC.

This clonotype was observed a few times. The V gene is TRBV5-1, the J gene TRBJ1-1, with TRBD1 identical over 7 bases. CDR3 length: 14 residues. The V and J ends lost 4 bases and 2 bases, in that order; junction bases with no gene match: 5. CDR1 SGHRS and CDR2 YFSETQ come from the germline V gene. This CDR3 reads CASSAGQINTEAFF. CDR3 in DNA: TGCGCCAGCAGCGCGGGACAGATAAACACTGAAGCTTTCTTT.

This clonotype came up many times. This chain joins TRBV7-3 and TRBJ1-1; D ambiguous. The ends were cut back, 1 base at V and 6 bases at J, with 9 bases in the middle. This CDR3 has 13 residues. CDR1 is SGHTA, CDR2 FQGTGA, per germline. Written as DNA, the CDR3 is TGTGCCAGCAGCTTAAGAGGCGGTTCTGAAGCTTTCTTT. It specifies CASSLRGGSEAFF.

This clonotype has at least ten counts. The V and J genes are TRBV11-2 and TRBJ1-6; no clear D gene. Germline V lookup: CDR1 SGHAT, CDR2 FQNNGV. V lost 3 bases to trimming and J lost 7 bases, with 10 bases between them. The CDR3 has 14 amino acids. The CDR3 reads CASSFKVLNSPLHF. The DNA for the CDR3 is TGTGCCAGCAGCTTCAAGGTCCTAAATTCACCCCTCCACTTT. The whole variable domain, remainder taken from reference TRBV11-2 and TRBJ1-6, is EAGVAQSPRYKIIEKRQSVAFWCNPISGHATLYWYQQILGQGPKLLIQFQNNGVVDDSQLPKDRFSAERLKGVDSTLKIQPAKLEDSAVYLCASSFKVLNSPLHFGNGTRLTVT.

This clonotype was recorded at least ten times. The gene calls are TRBV28 and TRBJ2-5, with TRBD2 identical over 10 bases. CDR1 is MDHEN, CDR2 SYDVKM, per germline. CDR3 length equals 18 residues. Germline trimming cut 4 bases from V and 6 bases from J; bases unmatched to any gene: 17. As DNA, the CDR3 is TGTGCCAGCAGTTCCCCCCTTGGACTAGCGGAACGCGTAAAGACCCAGTACTTC. Translated: CASSSPLGLAERVKTQYF.

There are many counts of this clonotype. The V gene is TRBV6-6, the J gene TRBJ2-3, with D possibly being TRBD1 (6 bases). V lost 1 base, J lost 9 bases, and 11 bases lay in between. CDR1 is MNHNY and CDR2 is SVGAGI in the germline V gene (reference sequence). The CDR3 has 13 amino acids. CDR3 in DNA: TGTGCCAGCAGTTACTTGGGACAACAAACGCAGTATTTT. Translated: CASSYLGQQTQYF.

This clonotype showed up just a few times. This CDR3 is CASSHEPGQPNQPQHF. The CDR3 DNA reads as TGTGCCAGCAGCCACGAGCCGGGACAACCAAATCAGCCCCAGCATTTT. The chain uses TRBV4-2 and TRBJ1-5; perhaps TRBD1 as D (6 bases). The CDR3 covers 16 residues. V was trimmed by 3 bases and J by 4 bases, leaving 16 bases between them. CDR1 and CDR2 (germline): LGHNA, YNFKEQ.